Ten or more counts support the clone carrying this T cell receptor beta chain. What it binds is unknown. The germline V and J ends were trimmed by 6 bases and 3 bases, with 9 bases remaining between them. The CDR3 extends over 12 amino acids. CDR3 regions were amplified by Arm-PCR using iRepertoire HTBI primers to build TCR beta libraries. TCRdb recomputed calls from the multiplex PCR reads with MiXCR, one row per CDR3 protein. The sample has about 530,000 distinct CDR3 sequences, approximately 16% seen once; the top ten hold roughly 25%. The data belong to a study of regulatory T cells in long-lasting Graves disease. Study background: Antithyroid drug use was under 3 months in newly diagnosed Graves' patients.

As to time point: newly diagnosed GD, antithyroid drugs for less than 3 months. From PBMCs, RNA was extracted and then used to make the TCR library. Investigators report Graves' disease was diagnosed under American Thyroid Association guidelines. General study findings and limits: Researchers examined only peripheral blood and not thyroid tissue. Repertoires from persistent disease leaned toward TRBV28, TRBJ1-2 and TRBJ2-5.

These records were also assigned to another study, of T cells in Graves' hyperthyroidism and ophthalmopathy.

This specimen was peripheral blood mononuclear cells (PBMCs), taken at new diagnosis, from a patient treated with antithyroid drugs. The TCR sequence derives from a woman in her forties or fifties with Graves disease. The rearrangement links TRBV12-3 or TRBV12-4 to TRBJ2-7; D is ambiguous. This CDR3 reads CASSTGRYEQYF. In nucleotides, the CDR3 is TGTGCCAGCAGCACTGGACGCTACGAGCAGTACTTC.